The T cell receptor (beta chain) under discussion was sequenced for a study of T-cell reconstitution after alpha-beta-depleted transplantation in children. In this sample, this clonotype turned up many times. Its specificity is not known. This CDR3 region has 14 residues. The J segment lost 2 bases and the V segment lost 3 bases, leaving 4 bases of the junction unmatched. Germline V lookup: CDR1 DFQATT, CDR2 SNEGSKA (reference sequence). Unique molecular identifiers were built into the TCRbeta library. From the PCR reads, TCRdb called clonotypes with MiXCR, one entry per CDR3 protein. The sample carries under 300,000 distinct CDR3 sequences, roughly 12% recorded once. Study-wide findings and caveats: From newly produced T cells came most of the T-cell counts and diversity one year after transplant.

This clonotype originated in a male patient between 2 and 15 years old who had a stem cell transplant for chronic granulomatous disease, so the T cells may come from the graft donor. The sequencing here drew on peripheral blood, taken 180 days after TCRalphabeta/CD19-depleted stem cell transplant. This rearrangement joins TRBV20-1 to TRBJ2-1; the match to TRBD1 covers 7 bases. CDR3 in DNA: TGCAGTGCTAGTGACGACAGGGCCTACAATGAGCAGTTCTTC. It encodes CSASDDRAYNEQFF.